This TCR beta chain was observed in a study of cytomegalovirus exposure and HLA in healthy donors. CDR1 is SEHNR, CDR2 FQNEAQ, per germline (reference sequence). V lost 2 bases and J lost 6; bases outside the gene matches: 15. The CDR3 contains 17 residues. The PCR used 60 Vbeta and 13 Jbeta primers. Measured with immunoSEQ multiplex PCR; TCRdb has only the in-frame clones, and not every one. The data contain about 64,000 clones, about 85% of them seen just once; the ten biggest clones take up around 10%. This receptor was identified in a female donor in good health and CMV-seronegative. The V gene is TRBV7-9, the J gene TRBJ2-7; 8 positions match TRBD1. The sequencing input was PBMCs. The CDR3: CASSLSGTRDRTSEQYF. CDR3 in DNA: TGTGCCAGCAGCTTAAGCGGAACCCGGGACAGGACCTCCGAGCAGTACTTC.